This TCR beta chain was sequenced for a study of Ad26.COV2.S vaccination and SARS-CoV-2 variants. This CDR3 comprises 15 residues. The V end lost 0 bases, the J end lost 7 bases, and 15 bases lay between the germline ends. Per germline, CDR1 GTSNPN and CDR2 SVGIG (reference sequence). The assay was immunoSEQ multiplex PCR, and TCRdb's table has in-frame clones only and misses some. The sample holds 360,000 or so clones; around 87% are singletons and the top ten take around 3.7%. Treatment specified: 19 received Ad26.COV2.S at low or high dose, single or two shots; roughly five received placebo; per-sample allocation not given. Day 63 after the first injection of vaccine or placebo was the sampling time.

The chain uses TRBV30 and TRBJ2-2; D is undetermined. The sequencing here drew on peripheral blood, taken in a trial of Ad26.COV2.S vaccine versus placebo. The origin of this receptor is a person between 18 and 65 years old who received the Ad26.COV2.S COVID-19 vaccine or a placebo. Here the CDR3 DNA reads TGTGCCTGGAGTGTTGTTCGTCGCGGTGGCGGGGAGCTGTTTTTT. It codes for CAWSVVRRGGGELFF.